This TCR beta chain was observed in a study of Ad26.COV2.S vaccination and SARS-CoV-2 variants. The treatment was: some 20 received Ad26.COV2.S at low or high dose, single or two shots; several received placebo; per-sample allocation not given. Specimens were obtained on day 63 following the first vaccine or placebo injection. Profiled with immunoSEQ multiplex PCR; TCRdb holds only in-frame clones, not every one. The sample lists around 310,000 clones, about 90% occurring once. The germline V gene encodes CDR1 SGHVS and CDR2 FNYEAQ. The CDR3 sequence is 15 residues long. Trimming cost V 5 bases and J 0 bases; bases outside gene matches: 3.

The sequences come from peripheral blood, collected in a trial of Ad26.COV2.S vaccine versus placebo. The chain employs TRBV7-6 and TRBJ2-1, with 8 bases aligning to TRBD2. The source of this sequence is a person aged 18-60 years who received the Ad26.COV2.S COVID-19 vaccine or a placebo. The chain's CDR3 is CASSRGGSSYNEQFF. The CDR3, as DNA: TGTGCCAGCAGCCGGGGGGGCTCCTCCTACAATGAGCAGTTCTTC.